This T cell receptor beta chain emerged from a study of T cells after posttransplantation cyclophosphamide. About this clone: Its antigen is not known.

V dropped 5 bases and J dropped 0 bases, with 11 bases sitting between them. This CDR3 region has 14 residues. Per the germline V gene, CDR1 is LNHDA and CDR2 is SQIVND (reference sequence). Findings and limits, study-wide: Tissue-infiltrating T cells from skin or gut overlapped little with blood T cells. Donor-recipient repertoire similarity was low at 1-2 months, rising over year one. After PTCy, TRB diversity resembled that of CNI/methotrexate controls.

Sequencing was performed with immunoSEQ multiplex PCR; in TCRdb, only in-frame clones are kept and a portion is missing. The table includes about 32,000 clones, 70% to 90% detected once. The receptor was derived from a woman aged 40 to 50 with a blood cancer, CMV-positive, and with a related stem cell donor. What was sequenced was PBMCs. V usage is TRBV19 and J usage is TRBJ2-7, with D maybe TRBD1 (5 bases). DNA of the CDR3: TGTGCCAGTAGTTCCGACAGAGACTCCTACGAGCAGTACTTC. Translated, it gives CASSSDRDSYEQYF.